This passage covers 22 T cell receptor beta chains from one sample sequenced in a study of spatial heterogeneity in lung cancer. MiXCR, run by TCRdb on the 5' RACE reads, gives a single entry per CDR3 protein. The sample lists more than 35,000 distinct CDR3 sequences; approximately 5.6% were seen once. Time point described: sample taken at primary tumor resection. Sequenced material: PBMCs, taken at surgery. All receptors derive from a female donor with early-stage non-small cell lung cancer.

V and J are TRBV12-3 or TRBV12-4 and TRBJ1-2; TRBD1 is a possible D gene (5 bases). The V end was cut by 2 bases, the J end by 0 bases, with 7 bases between. The length of the CDR3 is 14 residues. This CDR3 reads CASSLQGSNYGYTF. CDR3 in DNA: TGTGCCAGCAGTTTACAGGGATCTAACTATGGCTACACCTTC.

In this sample, this clonotype turned up a few times. This chain uses TRBV27 with TRBJ2-5; 7 nucleotides match TRBD1. CDR3 length equals 14 residues. V was clipped by 8 bases and J by 8 bases; unmatched bases: 14. Germline V lookup: CDR1 MNHEY, CDR2 SMNVEV (reference sequence). The CDR3 DNA reads TGTGCCAGCGGGACGGGACAGACAACGGCTACCCAGTACTTC. Translating gives CASGTGQTTATQYF.

The table lists this clonotype with many counts. This rearrangement joins TRBV5-5 to TRBJ2-1; possible D gene TRBD1, 6 bases. CDR3 length: 14 amino acids. The germline V and J ends were trimmed by 4 bases and 0 bases, with 8 bases remaining between them. Germline V gene data show CDR1 as SGHKS and CDR2 as YYEKEE (reference sequence). The chain's CDR3 is CASSRTVSYNEQFF. In nucleotides, the CDR3 is TGTGCCAGCAGCCGGACAGTCTCCTACAATGAGCAGTTCTTC.

This sequence joins TRBV7-8 and TRBJ2-7; D is uncertain. The CDR3 has 15 amino acids. Germline CDR1 and CDR2: SGHVS and FQNEAQ. Trimming left V 1 base short and J 0 bases short, with 10 bases between. For the CDR3, the DNA is TGTGCCAGCAGCTTAGTTGGCAGGAGCTCCTACGAGCAGTACTTC. This translates into CASSLVGRSSYEQYF.

Comment on this clonotype: This may arise from a read error, as a much more abundant clone is one base away. The chain recombines TRBV27 with TRBJ2-5, with 10 bases fitting TRBD2. The germline V gene has CDR1 MNHEY and CDR2 SMNVEV (reference sequence). The length of the CDR3 is 19 residues. In nucleotides, the CDR3 is TGTGCCGGCAGTTATATCGCCGGTAGTACTAGCGGGGTACAAGAGACCCAGTACTTC. Encoded protein: CAGSYIAGSTSGVQETQYF.

This clonotype came up many times. The CDR3 protein is CASSQEKQGTYEQYF. In DNA form, the CDR3 reads TGTGCCAGCAGTCAAGAAAAACAGGGTACCTACGAGCAGTACTTC. The rearrangement links TRBV28 to TRBJ2-7, with a weak D call TRBD1 (6 bases). The V gene's germline CDR1 is MDHEN and CDR2 SYDVKM. V gave up 5 bases and J gave up 2 bases, with 16 bases separating them. The CDR3 runs 15 residues.

This clonotype occurred many times. This sequence joins TRBV7-2 and TRBJ2-2; D may be TRBD1 (6 bases). The germline V gene has CDR1 SGHTA and CDR2 FQGNSA. The ends were cut back, 4 bases at V and 8 bases at J, with 11 bases in the middle. The CDR3 is 13 residues long. The DNA of the CDR3 is TGTGCCAGCAGCTCGACAGGTTCGGGGGAGCTGTTTTTT. Amino acids: CASSSTGSGELFF.

In this sample, this clonotype turned up many times. The chain recombines TRBV5-6 with TRBJ2-5; D remains ambiguous. The V gene's germline CDR1 is SGHDT and CDR2 YYEEEE. The CDR3 spans 13 residues. With 7 bases removed from V and 1 base from J, the gap between germline ends came to 11 bases. CDR3 sequence reads: CASADGIQETQYF. The CDR3 DNA reads TGTGCCAGCGCGGACGGAATCCAAGAGACCCAGTACTTC.

There are a few counts of this clonotype. The genes are TRBV28 and TRBJ1-1; D remains unclear. Between the trimmed V and J ends, which lost 1 base and 7 bases, there was a span of 16 bases. CDR1 MDHEN and CDR2 SYDVKM come from the germline V gene. The CDR3 consists of 15 residues. As DNA, the CDR3 is TGTGCCAGCAGTTTATTGGGAAGCGGCGGTGATGAAGCTTTCTTT. It yields the protein CASSLLGSGGDEAFF. Together with reference TRBV28 and TRBJ1-1, the CDR3 gives the full variable domain: DVKVTQSSRYLVKRTGEKVFLECVQDMDHENMFWYRQDPGLGLRLIYFSYDVKMKEKGDIPEGYSVSREKKERFSLILESASTNQTSMYLCASSLLGSGGDEAFFGQGTRLTVV.

Many counts were recorded for this clonotype. V and J are TRBV28 and TRBJ1-2; the D is unclear. The germline V gene has CDR1 MDHEN and CDR2 SYDVKM. Trimming left V 1 base short and J 8 bases short, with 23 bases between. The CDR3 extends over 17 amino acids. The chain's CDR3 is CASSLSRPLPGGLGYTF. The CDR3 DNA is TGTGCCAGCAGTTTATCCCGGCCGCTACCGGGAGGTCTGGGCTACACCTTC.

The rearrangement uses TRBV6-5 and TRBJ2-7, with 9 bases identical to TRBD1. This CDR3 has 16 residues. CDR1 and CDR2 from the germline V gene are MNHEY and SVGAGI. V dropped 8 bases and J dropped 6; count of bases not matched to a gene: 17. The CDR3 nucleotides read TGTGCCAGCTCGGTGGCCCCCCCGGGACAGGGAAGCGAGCAGTACTTC. It yields the protein CASSVAPPGQGSEQYF.

This clonotype was seen many times. The chain recombines TRBV24-1 with TRBJ1-1; D unresolved. Germline V lookup: CDR1 KGHDR, CDR2 SFDVKD. The CDR3 totals 14 residues. Between the trimmed V and J ends, which lost 3 bases and 0 bases, there was a span of 7 bases. Here the CDR3 reads CATSDGVLNTEAFF. The CDR3 DNA is TGTGCCACCAGTGATGGGGTGCTGAACACTGAAGCTTTCTTT.

In this sample, this clonotype turned up many times. The chain employs TRBV7-9 and TRBJ2-3; 9 nucleotides match TRBD1. CDR1 is SEHNR and CDR2 is FQNEAQ in the germline V gene (reference sequence). This CDR3 is 15 amino acids long. The V gene end was trimmed by 4 bases and the J gene end by 2 bases; junction bases not matched to a gene: 4. The CDR3 sequence is CASSSTGGDTDTQYF. The CDR3 nucleotides read TGTGCCAGCAGCTCTACAGGGGGCGACACAGATACGCAGTATTTT. Variable domain in full (rest from reference TRBV7-9 and TRBJ2-3): DTGVSQNPRHKITKRGQNVTFRCDPISEHNRLYWYRQTLGQGPEFLTYFQNEAQLEKSRLLSDRFSAERPKGSFSTLEIQRTEQGDSAMYLCASSSTGGDTDTQYFGPGTRLTVL.

The rearrangement links TRBV11-2 to TRBJ2-2, with 9 nucleotides matching TRBD2. Germline lookup yields CDR1 SGHAT and CDR2 FQNNGV. The CDR3 sequence is 16 residues long. V lost 5 bases and J lost 3; bases outside the gene matches: 7. The CDR3 region is CASSGFQRGDTGELFF. CDR3 DNA sequence: TGTGCCAGCAGCGGATTCCAGCGGGGGGACACCGGGGAGCTGTTTTTT. Full variable domain (missing parts from reference TRBV11-2 and TRBJ2-2): EAGVAQSPRYKIIEKRQSVAFWCNPISGHATLYWYQQILGQGPKLLIQFQNNGVVDDSQLPKDRFSAERLKGVDSTLKIQPAKLEDSAVYLCASSGFQRGDTGELFFGEGSRLTVL.

There are many counts of this clonotype. This chain joins TRBV30 and TRBJ1-3; no firm D call. The germline V and J ends were trimmed by 0 bases and 5 bases, with 8 bases remaining between them. The CDR3 is 13 residues long. In germline, CDR1 is GTSNPN, CDR2 SVGIG (reference sequence). Here the CDR3 reads CAWSVNGRNTIYF. As DNA, the CDR3 is TGTGCCTGGAGTGTTAACGGGAGAAACACCATATATTTT.

This clonotype was found many times. The chain carries TRBV29-1 and TRBJ2-7; D is unclear. Trimming left V 4 bases short and J 1 base short, with 11 bases between. Germline V CDR1 and CDR2: SQVTM, ANQGSEA. This CDR3 region has 13 residues. The CDR3 DNA sequence: TGCAGCGTTGGCCTAAGAAGGTCCTACGAGCAGTACTTC. As protein: CSVGLRRSYEQYF.

This clonotype was counted at least ten times. The CDR3 DNA is TGCAGCGTTGAGTTTGGGGGAAACACCATATATTTT. It encodes CSVEFGGNTIYF. The chain combines TRBV29-1 with TRBJ1-3; D remains ambiguous. The CDR3 is 12 residues long. Germline CDR1 and CDR2: SQVTM and ANQGSEA. Trimming removed 3 bases from V and 4 bases from J, with 7 bases in between.

This clonotype has only a few counts. The V gene is TRBV20-1, the J gene TRBJ2-7; D uncertain. The CDR3 has 12 amino acids. Germline V gene data show CDR1 as DFQATT and CDR2 as SNEGSKA (reference sequence). The germline V and J ends were trimmed by 3 bases and 6 bases, with 12 bases remaining between them. The CDR3 spells CSARRQTVEQYF. CDR3 coding DNA: TGCAGTGCTAGGAGGCAGACTGTCGAGCAGTACTTC.

Many counts were recorded for this clonotype. This rearrangement joins TRBV2 to TRBJ1-1; 10 nucleotides align to TRBD1. Germline-derived CDR1 and CDR2 are SNHLY and FYNNEI. J was trimmed by 5 bases and V by 10 bases; bases with no gene match: 16. CDR3 length equals 16 residues. The CDR3 protein is CATLRDRGFGGTEAFF. In DNA form, the CDR3 reads TGTGCCACCCTCCGGGACAGGGGATTCGGGGGGACTGAAGCTTTCTTT.

This clonotype occurred many times. The chain has TRBV29-1 and TRBJ2-7, with TRBD1 identical over 8 bases. Germline CDR1 and CDR2: SQVTM and ANQGSEA. The CDR3 length is 15 residues. The V and J ends lost 6 bases and 5 bases, in that order; junction bases with no gene match: 15. This CDR3 reads CSVMKSGTGVDEQYF. The CDR3 DNA follows: TGCAGCGTCATGAAATCCGGGACAGGAGTGGACGAGCAGTACTTC.

This clonotype was picked up many times. This rearrangement joins TRBV28 to TRBJ2-7, with a tentative D call TRBD1 (6 bases). Germline CDR1 is MDHEN and CDR2 is SYDVKM. The CDR3 length is 14 residues. Trimming cost V 7 bases and J 2 bases, with 15 bases left between them. In nucleotides, the CDR3 is TGTGCCAGCAACTGGGGAAGGGGGACCTACGAGCAGTACTTC. This translates into CASNWGRGTYEQYF.

The chain carries TRBV5-1 and TRBJ1-2; possible D gene TRBD1, 6 bases. V lost 0 bases and J 4 bases, leaving 13 bases between the germline ends. The CDR3 length is 15 residues. Germline V gene data show CDR1 as SGHRS and CDR2 as YFSETQ. The CDR3 DNA reads as TGCGCCAGCAGCTTGGCCGGGCAGGGGTCCTATGGCTACACCTTC. It codes for CASSLAGQGSYGYTF. The full variable domain, with the rest looked up from reference TRBV5-1 and TRBJ1-2, is KAGVTQTPRYLIKTRGQQVTLSCSPISGHRSVSWYQQTPGQGLQFLFEYFSETQRNKGNFPGRFSGRQFSNSRSEMNVSTLELGDSALYLCASSLAGQGSYGYTFGSGTRLTVV.